These 8 T cell receptor beta chains came from one sample sequenced in a study of shared clonotypes between healthy human individuals. Sequencing was performed with immunoSEQ multiplex PCR; in TCRdb, only in-frame clones are kept and a portion is missing. The profile shows about 2.3 million clones, 90% to 95% of them singletons. Sequencing was performed on naive CD4+ T cells from PBMCs. Subset noted: CD45RA+ positively selected. Receptors originate from a man aged 18 to 29 in good health. Some clones in this sample may be carry-over from other donors' samples.

The chain combines TRBV4-1 with TRBJ1-2, with 9 bases that match TRBD1. Germline trimming cut 1 base from V and 8 bases from J; bases unmatched to any gene: 5. Germline CDR1 MGHRA, CDR2 YSYEKL. The CDR3 loop spans 14 amino acids. CDR3 sequence: CASSQGDRVKGYTF. The CDR3 nucleotides are TGCGCCAGCAGCCAAGGGGACAGGGTGAAGGGCTACACCTTC.

This chain links TRBV27 with TRBJ1-2, with D maybe TRBD1 (5 bases). Germline CDR1 is MNHEY and CDR2 is SMNVEV (reference sequence). Between the trimmed V and J ends, which lost 5 bases and 2 bases, there was a span of 18 bases. The CDR3 covers 16 residues. CDR3 in amino acids: CASSPPRQPLNYGYTF. CDR3 coding DNA: TGTGCCAGCAGTCCACCTCGACAGCCCTTAAACTATGGCTACACCTTC.

A note on this clone: The sample has other DNA sequences that encode this CDR3 too. This chain uses TRBV6-5 with TRBJ2-7; tentatively, D is TRBD1 or TRBD2 (5 bases each). CDR1 is MNHEY and CDR2 is SVGAGI in the germline V gene. The CDR3 contains 14 residues. Deletions cut 6 bases from V and 4 bases from J, with 16 bases between. This chain's CDR3 is CASSRAGTGYEQYF. In nucleotides, the CDR3 is TGTGCCAGCAGCCGCGCCGGGACGGGTTACGAGCAGTACTTC.

This rearrangement joins TRBV28 to TRBJ2-5; 9 bases align to TRBD1. With V trimmed by 5 bases and J by 5 bases, 12 bases remained unmatched. This CDR3 spans 16 amino acids. Germline assignment: CDR1 MDHEN and CDR2 SYDVKM. The CDR3 DNA is TGTGCCAGCAGTACCGTGGGCGGGACAGGGAGGGAGACCCAGTACTTC. It encodes CASSTVGGTGRETQYF.

This clone has just a few counts. The chain employs TRBV30 and TRBJ1-1; the match to TRBD1 covers 8 bases. Trimming at V came to 5 bases and at J to 3 bases, leaving 5 bases not matched to a gene. Germline V CDR1 and CDR2: GTSNPN, SVGIG (reference sequence). The CDR3 totals 13 residues. The chain's CDR3 is CAWDRGRDTEAFF. Written as DNA, the CDR3 is TGTGCCTGGGACAGGGGTAGAGACACTGAAGCTTTCTTT.

J is TRBJ1-5 and V is TRBV7-2; TRBD1 aligns across 9 bases. This CDR3 is 17 amino acids long. The germline gives CDR1 SGHTA, CDR2 FQGNSA. Unmatched junction bases numbered 7, after V lost 1 base and J lost 3 bases. The CDR3: CASSLGYRDRDNQPQHF. The CDR3 region has the DNA TGTGCCAGCAGCTTAGGATACCGGGACAGGGACAATCAGCCCCAGCATTTT.

The chain has TRBV5-1 and TRBJ2-5; D gene unclear. Germline V CDR1 and CDR2: SGHRS, YFSETQ. V was pared by 2 bases and J by 4 bases, with 12 bases between. There are 14 residues in the CDR3. The CDR3 is CASSFSAAGETQYF. The CDR3 DNA is TGCGCCAGCAGCTTCTCCGCGGCAGGAGAGACCCAGTACTTC.

J is TRBJ2-6 and V is TRBV5-1, with 8 bases fitting TRBD1. Unmatched junction bases numbered 4, after V lost 4 bases and J lost 1 base. The CDR3 is made up of 16 amino acids. CDR1 is SGHRS, CDR2 YFSETQ, per germline. The CDR3 protein is CASSPGGLSGANVLTF. Here the CDR3 DNA reads TGCGCCAGCAGCCCAGGGGGCCTATCTGGGGCCAACGTCCTGACTTTC.